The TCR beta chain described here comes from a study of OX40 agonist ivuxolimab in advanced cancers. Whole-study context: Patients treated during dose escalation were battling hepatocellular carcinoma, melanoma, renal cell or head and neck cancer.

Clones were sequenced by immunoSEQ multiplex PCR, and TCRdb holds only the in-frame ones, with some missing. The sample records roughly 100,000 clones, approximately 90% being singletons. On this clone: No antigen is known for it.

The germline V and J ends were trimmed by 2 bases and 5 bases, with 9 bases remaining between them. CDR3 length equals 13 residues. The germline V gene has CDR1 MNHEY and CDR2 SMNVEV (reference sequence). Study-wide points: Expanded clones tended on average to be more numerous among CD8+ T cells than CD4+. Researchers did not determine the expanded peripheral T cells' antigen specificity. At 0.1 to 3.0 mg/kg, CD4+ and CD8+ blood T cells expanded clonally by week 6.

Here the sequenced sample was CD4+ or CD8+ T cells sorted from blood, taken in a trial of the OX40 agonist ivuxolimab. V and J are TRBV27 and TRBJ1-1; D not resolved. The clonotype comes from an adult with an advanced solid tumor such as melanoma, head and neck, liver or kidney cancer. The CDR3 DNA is TGTGCCAGCAGTTTAGTGGACCGTACTGAAGCTTTCTTT. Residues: CASSLVDRTEAFF.